The 24 T cell receptor beta chains below come from one sample, sequenced in a study of PD-1 blockade in classical Hodgkin lymphoma. Time point of the sample: cycle 4 day 1 (C4D1), after six to seven weeks of nivolumab. Relapse was seen in all patients after autologous stem cell transplantation, and brentuximab vedotin exposure was variable. Libraries were prepared by immunoSEQ multiplex PCR; TCRdb keeps only in-frame clonotypes and omits some of them. This repertoire shows around 100,000 clones, just over 90% found once; its top ten account for about 2.9%. The sample consisted of peripheral blood mononuclear cells (PBMCs), taken before the fourth cycle of nivolumab. These receptor sequences come from a human donor with classical Hodgkin lymphoma.

This clone was detected only once. The chain combines TRBV4-3 with TRBJ1-5; D not resolved. Trimming shortened V by 3 bases and J by 0 bases, and 9 bases separated the two germline ends. CDR3 length: 15 residues. Germline V gene sequence: CDR1 LGHNA, CDR2 YSLEER. CDR3 in DNA: TGCGCCAGCAGCCAGAACGTCCATAGCAATCAGCCCCAGCATTTT. It yields the protein CASSQNVHSNQPQHF.

The genes are TRBV10-3 and TRBJ2-7; perhaps TRBD1 as D (6 bases). The CDR3 extends over 13 amino acids. Germline values: CDR1 ENHRY, CDR2 SYGVKD. V was clipped by 4 bases and J by 6 bases, with 13 bases between them. CDR3 DNA: TGTGCCATCAGTGGGGTAACAGGGTCCGAGCAGTACTTC. Encoded protein: CAISGVTGSEQYF.

The chain combines TRBV7-2 with TRBJ2-7; the D gene is possibly TRBD2 (6 bases). Germline loops: CDR1 SGHTA, CDR2 FQGNSA. Trimming removed 5 bases from V and 3 bases from J, with 17 bases in between. This CDR3 spans 15 amino acids. The CDR3 sequence is CASSQDGGMNYEQYF. The CDR3 DNA is TGTGCCAGCAGCCAAGATGGGGGGATGAACTACGAGCAGTACTTC.

J is TRBJ1-5 and V is TRBV6-1; D is ambiguous. This CDR3 has 15 amino acids. Trimming pared 2 bases from V and 3 bases from J, leaving 11 bases between. Germline CDR1 reads MNHNS; CDR2 reads SASEGT. The CDR3 DNA reads TGTGCCAGCAGTGAAACGTGGGGTTACAATCAGCCCCAGCATTTT. Amino acid sequence: CASSETWGYNQPQHF.

The genes are TRBV4-2 and TRBJ2-7, with 9 bases matching TRBD2. This CDR3 has 15 amino acids. J was trimmed by 2 bases and V by 3 bases; bases with no gene match: 5. CDR1 is LGHNA, CDR2 YNFKEQ, per germline. Here the CDR3 DNA reads TGTGCCAGCAGCCATTCCGGGACTAGCCCCTACGAGCAGTACTTC. This translates into CASSHSGTSPYEQYF.

The V gene is TRBV7-9, the J gene TRBJ2-2; D is ambiguous. The CDR3 totals 12 residues. The V end lost 5 bases, the J end lost 4 bases, and 5 bases lay between the germline ends. Germline-derived CDR1 and CDR2 are SEHNR and FQNEAQ (reference sequence). CDR3: CASSPSTGELFF. The CDR3 DNA follows: TGTGCCAGCAGCCCGAGCACCGGGGAGCTGTTTTTT.

This clone was found a few times. This chain uses TRBV6-5 with TRBJ1-2, with 7 positions matching TRBD1. V lost 2 bases to trimming and J lost 0 bases; unmatched junction nucleotides: 6. CDR1 MNHEY and CDR2 SVGAGI come from the germline V gene. CDR3 length: 16 amino acids. The CDR3 coding sequence is TGTGCCAGCAGTTACGGGCAGGGGGGGGCTAACTATGGCTACACCTTC. Translation: CASSYGQGGANYGYTF.

CDR3 sequence: CASSVSAGPNSPLHF. As DNA, the CDR3 is TGTGCCAGCAGCGTATCGGCAGGACCTAATTCACCCCTCCACTTT. The rearrangement uses TRBV9 and TRBJ1-6; D not resolved. Germline CDR1 and CDR2: SGDLS and YYNGEE. This CDR3 is 15 amino acids long. Trimming stripped 1 base from V and 6 bases from J, with 11 bases between.

In its sample, this clone was seen once. This chain uses TRBV5-8 with TRBJ2-3; 12 nucleotides line up with TRBD2. CDR1 is SGHTS and CDR2 is YDEGEE in the germline V gene. CDR3 length: 16 residues. Trimming at V came to 4 bases and at J to 7 bases, leaving 10 bases not matched to a gene. The CDR3: CASSPRLAGAGNTQYF. The CDR3 coding sequence is TGTGCCAGCAGCCCCCGACTAGCGGGGGCGGGGAATACGCAGTATTTT.

As DNA, the CDR3 is TGTGCCAGCTCACGGTTCGAACCGGGACTAGCGGAGAAAAAAGAGACCCAGTACTTC. This translates into CASSRFEPGLAEKKETQYF. The chain recombines TRBV18 with TRBJ2-5, with TRBD2 identical over 11 bases. V lost 4 bases and J lost 3; bases outside the gene matches: 16. From germline, CDR1 is KGHSH and CDR2 LQKENI. The CDR3 contains 19 residues.

Comments on this clone: The junction departs from germline at one end; a sequencing error may be responsible. The genes are TRBV10-3 and TRBJ1-6, with 12 bases aligning to TRBD1. The CDR3 contains 15 residues. Germline CDR1 is ENHRY and CDR2 is SYGVKD. CDR3 sequence (DNA): TGTGCCAGCAGTTCCCGGGACAGGGGGCAGTCACCCCTCCACTTT. Its protein is CASSSRDRGQSPLHF.

The sample holds one count of this clone. The rearrangement uses TRBV7-7 and TRBJ2-3; TRBD1 agrees at 8 bases. The V gene's germline CDR1 is SSHAT and CDR2 FNYEAQ (reference sequence). The V and J ends lost 2 bases and 1 base, in that order; junction bases with no gene match: 11. The length of the CDR3 is 18 residues. DNA for the CDR3: TGTGCCAGCAGCTTAAGGTCCCAGGGGGCCTCTGGCACAGATACGCAGTATTTT. Translation: CASSLRSQGASGTDTQYF.

The chain carries TRBV7-9 and TRBJ1-2, with 8 bases identical to TRBD1. This CDR3 has 13 residues. Germline loops: CDR1 SEHNR, CDR2 FQNEAQ (reference sequence). Unmatched junction bases numbered 5, after V lost 3 bases and J lost 8 bases. CDR3 residues: CASSFPAGGGYTF. In DNA form, the CDR3 reads TGTGCCAGCAGCTTTCCGGCAGGGGGCGGCTACACCTTC.

This clone showed up just once. The chain couples TRBV6-5 to TRBJ1-2; 8 bases match TRBD1. Unmatched junction bases numbered 11, after V lost 6 bases and J lost 8 bases. Germline V gene lookup returns CDR1 MNHEY and CDR2 SVGAGI. The CDR3 has 14 residues. The CDR3 region is CASRWTGILGGYTF. CDR3 nucleotides: TGTGCCAGCAGGTGGACAGGGATTTTGGGCGGCTACACCTTC.

The CDR3 DNA is TGTGCCAGCGGCGGACTAGGCCTCTCCTACAATGAGCAGTTCTTC. It translates to CASGGLGLSYNEQFF. This rearrangement joins TRBV6-6 to TRBJ2-1; 7 bases agree with TRBD2. The germline gives CDR1 MNHNY, CDR2 SVGAGI (reference sequence). Trimming at V came to 8 bases and at J to 0 bases, leaving 7 bases not matched to a gene. The length of the CDR3 is 15 residues.

The CDR3 nucleotides are TGTGCCAGCAGCGCAGATGGGTTGAACACTGAAGCTTTCTTT. It yields the protein CASSADGLNTEAFF. The genes are TRBV5-4 and TRBJ1-1, with D unresolved. This CDR3 is 14 amino acids long. V lost 4 bases to trimming and J lost 0 bases, with 10 bases between them. The germline CDR1 and CDR2 sequences are SGHNT and YYREEE (reference sequence).

V and J are TRBV6-1 and TRBJ1-3, with TRBD1 identical over 9 bases. Per germline, CDR1 MNHNS and CDR2 SASEGT. V lost 4 bases, J lost 5 bases, and 9 bases stayed unmatched. There are 16 residues in the CDR3. CDR3 residues: CASSGTGTGIRNTIYF. Here the CDR3 DNA reads TGTGCCAGCAGTGGAACCGGGACAGGGATACGAAACACCATATATTTT.

The chain joins TRBV6-4 to TRBJ2-1, with 10 bases that match TRBD2. V trimming: 5 bases; J trimming: 10 bases; junction bases outside the gene matches: 8. The CDR3 has 14 residues. Germline V gives CDR1 MRHNA, CDR2 SNTAGT. CDR3 nucleotide sequence: TGTGCCAGCAGTTCCAGCGGGGGGGCCAGGGAGCAGTTCTTC. Encoded protein: CASSSSGGAREQFF.

This clone has a handful of counts. The rearrangement links TRBV27 to TRBJ1-2; 7 bases agree with TRBD1. V dropped 6 bases and J dropped 5; count of bases not matched to a gene: 6. CDR3 length equals 13 residues. The germline CDR1 and CDR2 sequences are MNHEY and SMNVEV (reference sequence). CDR3 coding DNA: TGTGCCAGCAGAAGGGCAGGGGGGTATGGCTACACCTTC. Amino acids: CASRRAGGYGYTF.

The chain uses TRBV5-6 and TRBJ1-2, with 7 bases that match TRBD1. The J segment lost 1 base and the V segment lost 4 bases, leaving 10 bases of the junction unmatched. The CDR3 consists of 16 residues. The V gene's germline CDR1 is SGHDT and CDR2 YYEEEE. The CDR3 DNA sequence: TGTGCCAGCAGCCCCTTACAGGGGCCTATTAACTATGGCTACACCTTC. This sequence encodes CASSPLQGPINYGYTF. The full variable domain, rest sourced from reference TRBV5-6 and TRBJ1-2, is DAGVTQSPTHLIKTRGQQVTLRCSPKSGHDTVSWYQQALGQGPQFIFQYYEEEERQRGNFPDRFSGHQFPNYSSELNVNALLLGDSALYLCASSPLQGPINYGYTFGSGTRLTVV.

V is TRBV28 and J is TRBJ2-7; TRBD1 matches at 9 bases. The CDR3 contains 13 residues. V gave up 5 bases and J gave up 4 bases; unmatched junction bases: 3. CDR1 MDHEN and CDR2 SYDVKM come from the germline V gene. The CDR3 coding sequence is TGTGCCAGCAGTGAGGGGACAGGGTACGAGCAGTACTTC. Protein: CASSEGTGYEQYF.

The rearrangement links TRBV11-3 to TRBJ2-7, with 8 bases matching TRBD1. CDR1 SGHNT and CDR2 YENEEA come from the germline V gene. This CDR3 has 14 residues. V dropped 5 bases and J dropped 2; count of bases not matched to a gene: 5. CDR3 DNA: TGTGCCAGCAGCCCGCGGACAGGGACCTACGAGCAGTACTTC. Translated, it gives CASSPRTGTYEQYF.

DNA for the CDR3: TGTGCCAGCAGCTTGGTTGCAGGGGGTATGGAGGCTTTCTTT. The encoded protein is CASSLVAGGMEAFF. V usage is TRBV5-4 and J usage is TRBJ1-1, with 7 nucleotides matching TRBD1. The germline gives CDR1 SGHNT, CDR2 YYREEE (reference sequence). V was clipped by 0 bases and J by 11 bases; unmatched bases: 10. The CDR3 length is 14 residues. Supplemented by reference TRBV5-4 and TRBJ1-1, the full variable domain reads ETGVTQSPTHLIKTRGQQVTLRCSSQSGHNTVSWYQQALGQGPQFIFQYYREEENGRGNFPPRFSGLQFPNYSSELNVNALELDDSALYLCASSLVAGGMEAFFGQGTRLTVV.

The gene calls are TRBV29-1 and TRBJ1-2, with D perhaps TRBD1 (5 bases). The CDR3 has 14 residues. From germline, CDR1 is SQVTM and CDR2 ANQGSEA. Trimming took off 3 bases at V and 0 bases at J, with 11 bases between the two ends. The CDR3: CSVDREPSNYGYTF. For the CDR3, the DNA is TGCAGCGTTGACAGGGAACCTTCTAACTATGGCTACACCTTC.